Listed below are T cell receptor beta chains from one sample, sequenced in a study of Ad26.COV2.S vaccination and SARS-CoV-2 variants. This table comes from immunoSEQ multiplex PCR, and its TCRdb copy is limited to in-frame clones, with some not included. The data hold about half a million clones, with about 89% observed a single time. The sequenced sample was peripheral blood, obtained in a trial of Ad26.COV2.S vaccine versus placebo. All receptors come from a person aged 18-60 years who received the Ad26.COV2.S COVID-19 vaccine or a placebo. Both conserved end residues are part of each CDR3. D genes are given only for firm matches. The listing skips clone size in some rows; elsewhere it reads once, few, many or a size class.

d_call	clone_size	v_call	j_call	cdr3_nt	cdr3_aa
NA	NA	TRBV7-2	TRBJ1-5	TGTGCCAGCAGCTTAATTGTCGGGAGAGCCCAGCATTTT	CASSLIVGRAQHF
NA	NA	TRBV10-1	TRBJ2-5	TGCGCCAGCAGCGCCGGGATGAAAGAGACCCAGTACTTC	CASSAGMKETQYF
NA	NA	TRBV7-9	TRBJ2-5	TGTGCCAGCAGCCCGCAACAAGAGACCCAGTACTTC	CASSPQQETQYF
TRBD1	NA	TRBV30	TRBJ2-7	TGTGCCTGGAGTGTAACGGGACAGGTCTACGAGCAGTACTTC	CAWSVTGQVYEQYF
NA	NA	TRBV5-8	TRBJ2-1	TGTGCCAGCAGCTTGGGTGCAGGCTCCTACAATGAGCAGTTCTTC	CASSLGAGSYNEQFF
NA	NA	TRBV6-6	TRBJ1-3	TGTGCCAGCCGAGGAGGGGGAGGTGGAAACACCATATATTTT	CASRGGGGGNTIYF
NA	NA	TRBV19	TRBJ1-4	TGTGCCAGTAGACTCGGACCCGATACCGAAAAACTGTTTTTT	CASRLGPDTEKLFF
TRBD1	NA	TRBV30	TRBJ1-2	TGTGCCTGGATGGGACAGGGGGCAAGTGGCTACACCTTC	CAWMGQGASGYTF
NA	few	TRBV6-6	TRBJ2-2	TGTGCCAGCATTGAGTCTCCGAACACCGGGGAGCTGTTTTTT	CASIESPNTGELFF
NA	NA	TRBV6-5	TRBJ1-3	TGTGCCAGCAGTTACTCGTCTTCATCTGGAAACACCATATATTTT	CASSYSSSSGNTIYF
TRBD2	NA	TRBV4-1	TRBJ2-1	TGCGCCAGCAGCTATACAAGACTAGCGGTAAATGAGCAGTTCTTC	CASSYTRLAVNEQFF
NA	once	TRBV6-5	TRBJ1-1	TGTGCCAGCAGTTACCACGGAGCCTCGAACACTGAAGCTTTCTTT	CASSYHGASNTEAFF
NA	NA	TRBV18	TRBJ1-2	TGTGCCAGCTCACCACCGGGCCGGGGCTACACCTTC	CASSPPGRGYTF
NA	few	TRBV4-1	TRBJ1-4	TGCGCCAGCAGCCAAGATTTGGTCAGATTGTCAACTAATGAAAAACTGTTTTTT	CASSQDLVRLSTNEKLFF
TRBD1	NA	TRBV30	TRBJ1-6	TGTGCCTGGACTATGCAGGGGGTTTCACCCCTCCACTTT	CAWTMQGVSPLHF
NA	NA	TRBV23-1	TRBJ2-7	TGCGCCAGCAGTGTTGACCACGAGCAGTACTTC	CASSVDHEQYF